This T cell receptor beta chain comes out of a study of cytomegalovirus exposure and HLA in healthy donors. Assay used: immunoSEQ multiplex PCR; TCRdb lists only in-frame clones, some missing. The data contain about 330,000 clones, more than 80% of them singletons. The germline gives CDR1 SEHNR, CDR2 FQNEAQ (reference sequence). The CDR3 is 15 residues long. V trimming: 1 base; J trimming: 7 bases; junction bases outside the gene matches: 2. Comments on this clone: The same CDR3 also results from other DNA sequences found in this sample.

The chain is built from TRBV7-9 and TRBJ2-1; 12 bases map to TRBD2. Sequenced: PBMCs. The source is a woman aged 18-29 years in good health and CMV-seronegative. CDR3 sequence reads: CASSLGLAGVNEQFF. The CDR3 DNA follows: TGTGCCAGCAGCTTAGGACTAGCGGGAGTTAATGAGCAGTTCTTC.